This T cell receptor (beta chain) came from a study of cytomegalovirus exposure and HLA in healthy donors. Whole-study findings and limits: Accounts indicate the classifier identified cytomegalovirus status with strong specificity and sensitivity. A cluster of highly shared sequence variants was likely a sequencing artifact. Segments of the TCR beta V type were, in most cases, productive about 90% or about 30% of the time in an earlier analysis.

The CDR3 covers 12 residues. CDR1 and CDR2 from the germline V gene are SQVTM and ANQGSEA. In this sample, this clone turned up once. Its antigen is not known. Primers: 60 Vbeta forward and 13 Jbeta reverse. Under the authors' procedure: It was a later analysis that counted 79 million or so unique TCR beta chains, of which roughly 11 million were shared. TCRdb keeps only in-frame clones here, not all; method: immunoSEQ multiplex PCR. That table is the source of V, J and clone size, and D and trimming were worked out from the DNA. The table includes 110,000 to 150,000 clones, over 70% detected once. This chain links TRBV29-1 with TRBJ2-7, with D tentatively TRBD1 (6 bases). This clonotype originated in a man aged 40-49 years in good health and CMV-seronegative. Material for sequencing was PBMCs. The CDR3 bases are TGCAGTATACGGGACAACTCCTACGAGCAGTACTTC. Translating gives CSIRDNSYEQYF.